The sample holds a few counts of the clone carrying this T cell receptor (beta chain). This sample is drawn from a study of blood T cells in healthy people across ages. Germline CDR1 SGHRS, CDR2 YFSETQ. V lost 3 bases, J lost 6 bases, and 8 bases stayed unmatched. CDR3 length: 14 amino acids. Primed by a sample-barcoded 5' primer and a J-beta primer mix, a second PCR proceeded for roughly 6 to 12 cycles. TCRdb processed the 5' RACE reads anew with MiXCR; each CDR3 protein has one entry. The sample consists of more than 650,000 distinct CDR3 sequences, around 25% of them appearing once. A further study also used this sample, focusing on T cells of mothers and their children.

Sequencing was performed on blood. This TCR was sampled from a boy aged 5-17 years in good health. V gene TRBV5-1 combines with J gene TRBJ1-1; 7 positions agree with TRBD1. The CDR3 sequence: CASSSSGGTAEAFF. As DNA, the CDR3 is TGCGCCAGCAGCTCTTCAGGGGGGACCGCTGAAGCTTTCTTT.